This T cell receptor (beta chain) was observed in a study of blood T cell repertoires in COVID-19. Assay used: immunoSEQ multiplex PCR; TCRdb lists only in-frame clones, some missing. The data show 30,000 to 45,000 clones, about 80% seen once. V lost 3 bases and J lost 5; bases outside the gene matches: 1. Per germline, CDR1 SGHTA and CDR2 FQGNSA. This CDR3 has 14 amino acids. This TCR came from a man in his 60s with active COVID-19. This sequence joins TRBV7-2 and TRBJ2-1, with 10 bases identical to TRBD2. The sequenced sample consisted of peripheral blood. CDR3 residues: CASSFTSGDNEQFF. The CDR3 region has the DNA TGTGCCAGCAGCTTTACTAGCGGGGACAATGAGCAGTTCTTC.